This TCR beta chain derives from a study of T cell clones after liver transplantation. Study background: Liver transplant recipients had immunosuppression withdrawal attempted within 2 years. TCRbeta sequencing after a pre-transplant mixed lymphocyte reaction identified graft-donor-reactive clones, later tracked in post-transplant blood. At least one year of complete immunosuppression withdrawal without enzymes over twice normal defined tolerance. Draws occurred before transplant, before withdrawal, and after complete or failed withdrawal.

From germline, CDR1 is MNHEY and CDR2 SMNVEV (reference sequence). CDR3 length: 14 residues. Germline trimming cut 8 bases from V and 6 bases from J; bases unmatched to any gene: 10. The assay was immunoSEQ multiplex PCR, and TCRdb's table has in-frame clones only and misses some. The table shows around 97,000 clones, with around 80% occurring only once. This clone was picked up one time. This TCR derives from a human patient who received a liver transplant. Some T cells may have come from the graft donor. The gene calls are TRBV27 and TRBJ2-5, with 9 bases matching TRBD1. This specimen consisted of CD4+ T cells from blood, obtained around 44 months after liver transplant. CDR3 sequence reads: CASHRGRDPKTQYF. As DNA, the CDR3 is TGTGCCAGCCACAGGGGGCGCGATCCAAAGACCCAGTACTTC.